This note documents a single T cell receptor beta chain sequence. The entry originates in a study of cytomegalovirus exposure and HLA in healthy donors. The V end was cut by 0 bases, the J end by 5 bases, with 9 bases between. The V gene's germline CDR1 is SGHVS and CDR2 FNYEAQ. This CDR3 contains 14 residues. PCR employed 60 Vbeta and 13 Jbeta primers. Using immunoSEQ multiplex PCR, the repertoire was profiled, and TCRdb retains in-frame clones only, with some absent. Of some 110,000 clones detected, about four fifths appear once; the ten largest clones hold about 1.6%. The chain combines TRBV7-6 with TRBJ2-3; TRBD2 might be the D (7 bases). The receptor was derived from a woman aged 18-35 years in good health and CMV-seronegative. The specimen was PBMCs. The CDR3 nucleotides read TGTGCCAGCAGCTTAGCGGGGGGGCAAGATACGCAGTATTTT. Protein product: CASSLAGGQDTQYF.